These 21 T cell receptor beta chains share one sample of origin, sequenced in a study of blood T cell repertoires in COVID-19. Assay used: immunoSEQ multiplex PCR; TCRdb lists only in-frame clones, some missing. This sample carries roughly 290,000 clones, about 86% of them seen once, and the ten largest clones take 2% to 2.5%. The sample consisted of peripheral blood. The receptors were gathered from a woman in her 30s who had recovered from COVID-19.

With respect to this clone: This sample also contains other DNA sequences that code for the same CDR3. This chain links TRBV5-8 with TRBJ1-5; no firm D call. The V gene's germline CDR1 is SGHTS and CDR2 YDEGEE. The CDR3 runs 13 residues. Trimming left V 1 base short and J 4 bases short, with 6 bases between. CDR3 sequence: CASSLRRNQPQHF. The DNA for the CDR3 is TGTGCCAGCAGCTTGCGGAGAAATCAGCCCCAGCATTTT.

This clone appeared a single time. The CDR3 region has the DNA TGTGCCAGCAGTTTAGTGCGGGGGGGCACAGATACGCAGTATTTT. Amino acids: CASSLVRGGTDTQYF. This chain joins TRBV27 and TRBJ2-3; TRBD2 agrees at 8 bases. Germline V gene data show CDR1 as MNHEY and CDR2 as SMNVEV (reference sequence). J gave up 1 base and V 2 bases, and 2 bases lay outside the gene matches. The CDR3 is made up of 15 amino acids.

The sample holds a few counts of this clone. The chain employs TRBV7-9 and TRBJ1-2, with TRBD1 matching 8 bases. This CDR3 is built from 16 residues. V shed 0 bases, J shed 5 bases, and the junction held 8 bases outside the gene matches. Germline assignment: CDR1 SEHNR and CDR2 FQNEAQ (reference sequence). The CDR3 sequence is CASSLAGQDRAYGYTF. CDR3 DNA: TGTGCCAGCAGCTTAGCCGGCCAGGACAGGGCTTATGGCTACACCTTC. The full variable domain, its missing parts supplied by reference TRBV7-9 and TRBJ1-2, is DTGVSQNPRHKITKRGQNVTFRCDPISEHNRLYWYRQTLGQGPEFLTYFQNEAQLEKSRLLSDRFSAERPKGSFSTLEIQRTEQGDSAMYLCASSLAGQDRAYGYTFGSGTRLTVV.

CDR3 DNA: TGTGCCAGCAGCTTCAGGGATGTGAATGAAAAACTGTTTTTT. Its translation: CASSFRDVNEKLFF. The gene calls are TRBV7-9 and TRBJ1-4; D perhaps matches TRBD1 (5 bases). The CDR3 consists of 14 residues. Trimming stripped 3 bases from V and 5 bases from J, with 10 bases between. CDR1 SEHNR and CDR2 FQNEAQ come from the germline V gene (reference sequence).

The chain links TRBV4-3 to TRBJ1-4, with TRBD1 matching over 7 bases. V shed 1 base, J shed 8 bases, and the junction held 10 bases outside the gene matches. Germline-derived CDR1 and CDR2 are LGHNA and YSLEER. CDR3 length: 16 amino acids. The CDR3 sequence is CASSQAGGGSSEKLFF. CDR3 nucleotides: TGCGCCAGCAGCCAAGCAGGAGGGGGCTCATCGGAAAAACTGTTTTTT.

The sample holds one count of this clone. The J gene is TRBJ2-7, the V gene TRBV9; 8 bases align to TRBD2. The V gene's germline CDR1 is SGDLS and CDR2 YYNGEE. V was clipped by 3 bases and J by 5 bases; unmatched bases: 7. The CDR3 extends over 14 amino acids. CDR3 sequence: CASSAGLAHNEQYF. CDR3 coding DNA: TGTGCCAGCAGCGCAGGACTAGCCCACAACGAGCAGTACTTC.

This clone has more than one count but fewer than ten. The chain is built from TRBV18 and TRBJ2-7, with 10 nucleotides matching TRBD1. This CDR3 has 16 residues. J lost 0 bases, V lost 6 bases, and 8 bases had no gene match. Per germline, CDR1 KGHSH and CDR2 LQKENI. The CDR3 bases are TGTGCCAGCTCGGTGGGACAGGGGATATCCTCCTACGAGCAGTACTTC. Protein sequence: CASSVGQGISSYEQYF.

J is TRBJ2-1 and V is TRBV27, with TRBD2 matching 11 bases. With 6 bases clipped from V and 4 bases from J, the junction kept 5 bases outside the gene matches. The CDR3 has 15 residues. CDR1 MNHEY and CDR2 SMNVEV come from the germline V gene (reference sequence). The CDR3 sequence: CASRTGTSGYNEQFF. The DNA for the CDR3 is TGTGCCAGCAGAACTGGGACTAGCGGATACAATGAGCAGTTCTTC.

This clone occurred a few times. The V gene is TRBV2, the J gene TRBJ1-5, with 8 positions matching TRBD1. V was clipped by 6 bases and J by 3 bases; unmatched bases: 4. The CDR3 has 14 residues. Germline values: CDR1 SNHLY, CDR2 FYNNEI. CDR3 in DNA: TGTGCCAGCAGGCCGACAGGGGCCAATCAGCCCCAGCATTTT. It yields the protein CASRPTGANQPQHF. Variable domain in full (rest from reference TRBV2 and TRBJ1-5): EPEVTQTPSHQVTQMGQEVILRCVPISNHLYFYWYRQILGQKVEFLVSFYNNEISEKSEIFDDQFSVERPDGSNFTLKIRSTKLEDSAMYFCASRPTGANQPQHFGDGTRLSIL.

The V and J genes are TRBV24-1 and TRBJ2-1; 7 bases align to TRBD1. From germline, CDR1 is KGHDR and CDR2 SFDVKD. V dropped 5 bases and J dropped 13; count of bases not matched to a gene: 7. The CDR3 totals 12 residues. CDR3: CATSAMTGTQFF. CDR3 bases: TGTGCCACCAGTGCCATGACAGGGACCCAGTTCTTC.

This sequence joins TRBV28 and TRBJ2-5, with 8 bases identical to TRBD2. The CDR3 is 16 amino acids. Trimming at V came to 4 bases and at J to 7 bases, leaving 14 bases not matched to a gene. Germline V gene lookup returns CDR1 MDHEN and CDR2 SYDVKM. The CDR3 here is CASSWGTSPGQGTQYF. The CDR3 DNA follows: TGTGCCAGCAGTTGGGGGACTAGTCCGGGCCAGGGGACCCAGTACTTC.

The genes are TRBV20-1 and TRBJ1-2, with 7 bases that match TRBD1. The CDR3 spans 11 residues. V dropped 6 bases and J dropped 6; count of bases not matched to a gene: 4. Germline V CDR1 and CDR2: DFQATT, SNEGSKA (reference sequence). The CDR3 reads CSALTGNGYTF. Written as DNA, the CDR3 is TGCAGTGCCTTGACAGGGAATGGCTACACCTTC.

The chain has TRBV5-1 and TRBJ2-7; TRBD1 agrees at 7 bases. CDR3 length: 14 amino acids. J was trimmed by 7 bases and V by 4 bases; bases with no gene match: 11. CDR1 SGHRS and CDR2 YFSETQ come from the germline V gene. The CDR3: CASSPDRASHEQYF. For the CDR3, the DNA is TGCGCCAGCAGCCCCGACAGGGCCAGTCATGAGCAGTACTTC.

The chain is built from TRBV7-9 and TRBJ1-3, with TRBD1 matching over 8 bases. V lost 3 bases, J lost 4 bases, and 5 bases stayed unmatched. The CDR3 extends over 15 amino acids. Germline CDR1 reads SEHNR; CDR2 reads FQNEAQ (reference sequence). The CDR3 sequence is CASSLQGALGNTIYF. CDR3 bases: TGTGCCAGCAGCTTGCAGGGGGCGTTGGGAAACACCATATATTTT. Based on the CDR3 plus reference TRBV7-9 and TRBJ1-3, the full variable domain is DTGVSQNPRHKITKRGQNVTFRCDPISEHNRLYWYRQTLGQGPEFLTYFQNEAQLEKSRLLSDRFSAERPKGSFSTLEIQRTEQGDSAMYLCASSLQGALGNTIYFGEGSWLTVV.

This chain uses TRBV28 with TRBJ2-7, with 10 positions matching TRBD2. V shed 6 bases and J 2 bases; nucleotides not matched to a gene: 4. CDR3 length equals 14 residues. Germline assignment: CDR1 MDHEN and CDR2 SYDVKM. The CDR3: CASRTSGIAYEQYF. CDR3 in DNA: TGTGCCAGCAGAACTAGCGGGATTGCCTACGAGCAGTACTTC.

Comment on this clone: Other DNA sequences in the same sample also yield this CDR3. The V gene is TRBV11-3, the J gene TRBJ2-1, with D hard to call. The CDR3 is made up of 12 amino acids. V shed 0 bases and J shed 7 bases, with 4 bases lying between them. Germline lookup yields CDR1 SGHNT and CDR2 YENEEA. CDR3 nucleotide sequence: TGTGCCAGCAGCTTAGACGGGAATGAGCAGTTCTTC. It encodes CASSLDGNEQFF.

This CDR3 reads CASSEDEASGSGELFF. CDR3 nucleotide sequence: TGTGCCAGCAGTGAAGATGAAGCGTCCGGATCCGGGGAGCTGTTTTTT. The V and J genes are TRBV2 and TRBJ2-2; D unresolved. The CDR3 contains 16 residues. Germline CDR1 SNHLY, CDR2 FYNNEI. Trimming stripped 1 base from V and 6 bases from J, with 15 bases between.

This clone was detected once. The V call is TRBV18, the J call TRBJ2-3, with TRBD2 as a possible D gene (5 bases). Germline CDR1 is KGHSH and CDR2 is LQKENI. The CDR3 is 14 residues long. Trimming took off 4 bases at V and 2 bases at J, with 10 bases between the two ends. CDR3 in amino acids: CASSLIGDTDTQYF. The CDR3 DNA reads as TGTGCCAGCTCACTCATCGGGGACACAGATACGCAGTATTTT.

The rearrangement links TRBV5-1 to TRBJ2-3; D may be TRBD2 (5 bases). The CDR3 length is 16 residues. Germline lookup yields CDR1 SGHRS and CDR2 YFSETQ. The germline V and J ends were trimmed by 0 bases and 1 base, with 12 bases remaining between them. CDR3 bases: TGCGCCAGCAGCTTGGTGCCTAGCTCGGGCACAGATACGCAGTATTTT. Its translation is CASSLVPSSGTDTQYF.

The J gene is TRBJ2-7, the V gene TRBV19, with D hard to call. The CDR3 has 13 amino acids. V was pared by 5 bases and J by 6 bases, with 14 bases between. The germline V gene has CDR1 LNHDA and CDR2 SQIVND (reference sequence). Written as DNA, the CDR3 is TGTGCCAGTAGTTCCTCCAGTGTGGCCGAGCAGTACTTC. Its translation is CASSSSSVAEQYF.

This clone came up once. This sequence joins TRBV27 and TRBJ2-2, with 9 nucleotides matching TRBD1. After removal of 2 bases from V and 11 bases from J, the junction contained 9 bases not matched to a gene. The germline V gene encodes CDR1 MNHEY and CDR2 SMNVEV (reference sequence). This CDR3 spans 15 amino acids. CDR3 coding DNA: TGTGCCAGCAGTTTAGCCGGGACAGGGTGGGATGAGCTGTTTTTT. It specifies CASSLAGTGWDELFF.